This T cell receptor beta chain comes out of a study of cytomegalovirus exposure and HLA in healthy donors. Researchers ran the PCR with 60 Vbeta and 13 Jbeta primers. Libraries were prepared by immunoSEQ multiplex PCR; TCRdb keeps only in-frame clonotypes and omits some of them. The table has some 130,000 clones, 55% to 75% seen once. The CDR3 covers 15 residues. The ends were cut back, 4 bases at V and 3 bases at J, with 15 bases in the middle. Per germline, CDR1 MGHDK and CDR2 SYGVNS. The chain combines TRBV25-1 with TRBJ2-5, with TRBD2 as a possible D gene (5 bases). The sample was PBMCs. This clonotype originated in a man in his fifties in good health and CMV-seropositive. This CDR3 is CASSATRGKEETQYF. The DNA for the CDR3 is TGTGCCAGCAGTGCGACACGGGGAAAGGAAGAGACCCAGTACTTC.